This T cell receptor beta chain was recorded in a study of T cells expressing NK-cell markers (dated by TCRdb to the early 2020s). At the level of the whole study: In sorted CD3+CD56+NKG2C+, CD3+CD56+NKG2C- and CD3+CD56-NKG2C+ T-cell subsets from 8 or 9 donors, TCR beta-chain repertoires were profiled. The study sequenced eight donors, all healthy volunteers chosen at random: three men and five women. Libraries were sequenced as 2 x 150 bp reads on Illumina HiSeq 2000/2500, MiSeq or NextSeq. Seven of the eight sequenced donors were HCMV-seropositive and one was HCMV-seronegative.

Instrument on record: Illumina HiSeq 2000. The TCR beta cDNA libraries were made using 5'RACE template switching, a step that added both a universal primer site and unique molecular identifiers. Priming for cDNA synthesis came from the TCR beta constant segment, and two successive PCR amplification steps followed. The authors' pipeline ran thus. MIGEC was used to demultiplex reads and group reads by UMI, and MiTCR was used to assemble and quantify clonotypes. To exclude erroneous sequences, any TCR cDNA sequence not supported by at least two reads was discarded. The tcR package was used for downstream repertoire analysis, and clonotypes were matched between fractions using CDR3 nucleotide sequence together with V segment. VDJmatch was used to annotate antigen specificity against VDJdb, with one amino acid substitution in CDR3 permitted. TCRdb reprocessed the reads, reporting each CDR3 protein sequence once and no DNA. The V and J calls and clone size are TCRdb's, not the authors'. The sample's table covers 350,000 to 450,000 distinct CDR3 sequences. Of the sample, 4% to 6.5% falls within the top ten clones.

The CDR3 starts with the cysteine, ends with the phenylalanine, and has 18 residues. DNA for this receptor is not on file. To determine HCMV serostatus, a commercial ELISA kit was used to detect HCMV-specific IgG in serum. Ficoll density gradient centrifugation was used to isolate peripheral blood mononuclear cells from blood. Comment on this clonotype: Its antigen target is currently unknown.

The investigation overall reported the following: In six donors, the dominant CD3+CD56+NKG2C+ clonotypes were among the top 10 CD8+ clonotypes and accounted for about 1.0-8% of CD8+ T cells. It remained unclear whether the expanded NKG2C-expressing T cell clones were specific for HCMV antigens. Those dominant clonotypes were again the most abundant among CD3+CD56-NKG2C+ cells in a few donors, at roughly 28.3-65%.

The sample taken for sequencing was blood T cells: a sorted CD56 or NKG2C T cell subset, CD4+ or CD8+ T cells, or bulk PBMC T cells (not recorded which). The rearranged chain carries TRBV21-1 and TRBJ2-2; with no DNA, the TCRdb D assignment of TRBD2 cannot be verified. TRBV21-1 corresponds to a pseudogene. The receptor's source is a man aged 18-75 years in good health. The CDR3 region has the sequence CASSKTSGGPANTGELFF.